The entry that follows covers one TCR beta chain sequence. The target antigen is unknown. After removal of 5 bases from V and 2 bases from J, the junction contained 11 bases not matched to a gene. CDR1 SQVTM and CDR2 ANQGSEA come from the germline V gene. The CDR3 is 15 residues long. These data originate in a study of CD8+ T cells in alopecia areata. As for the study in general: Tofacitinib dosing lasted 6 to 18 months, which was then followed by 6 months off drug. Study conclusions and caveats: Affected lesional scalp, above all in alopecia totalis/universalis, was more clonal than normal scalp. Scalp clonality and expanded CD8+ clones among the top 100 were significantly decreased by tofacitinib.

As for treatment: oral pan-JAK inhibitor, 5-10 mg twice daily. RNA extraction was followed by reverse transcription into cDNA, which acted as the sequencing template. Here immunoSEQ multiplex PCR was the method, and the copy in TCRdb shows in-frame clones only, minus some. Seen here are some 120,000 clones, around 50% observed once, and the top ten hold 9% to 15%. The chain recombines TRBV29-1 with TRBJ2-7, with 8 bases matching TRBD2. This material consisted of CD8+ T cells sorted from blood, taken at week 24, from a patient treated with tofacitinib. This clonotype originated in a human donor with alopecia areata. CDR3 DNA: TGCAGCGTTCGGGAGGGCAGGGCAGACCCCTACGAGCAGTACTTC. Translating gives CSVREGRADPYEQYF.